Each of the 19 T cell receptor beta chains below was sequenced from the same sample in a study of tumor-infiltrating lymphocytes in oesophageal squamous cell carcinoma. TCRdb analysed the PCR reads with MiXCR anew, one entry per CDR3 protein. This table holds 9,500 to 15,000 distinct CDR3 sequences, around 55% found once. The sample taken for sequencing was esophageal tumor tissue. The receptors originated from a female donor with esophageal squamous cell carcinoma.

This chain connects TRBV7-8 to TRBJ2-7; a weak D match, TRBD2 (6 bases). Germline-derived CDR1 and CDR2 are SGHVS and FQNEAQ. V was trimmed by 4 bases and J by 7 bases, leaving 20 bases between them. The CDR3 is 15 residues long. Here the CDR3 DNA reads TGTGCCAGCAGCTATTTGGAGGGATGGGTCGGGGAGCAGTACTTC. This translates into CASSYLEGWVGEQYF.

The chain couples TRBV6-6 to TRBJ1-1; no reliable D call. Trimming took 5 bases from V and 2 from J, leaving 12 bases between them. Germline lookup yields CDR1 MNHNY and CDR2 SVGAGI (reference sequence). The CDR3 is made up of 14 amino acids. The CDR3 DNA sequence: TGTGCCAGCAGTCTCCCCGGCAAAAACACTGAAGCTTTCTTT. Translated, it gives CASSLPGKNTEAFF.

This clonotype was found many times. The J gene is TRBJ1-2, the V gene TRBV19, with a tentative D call TRBD1 (6 bases). Trimming left V 3 bases short and J 10 bases short, with 18 bases between. The CDR3 runs to 14 residues. Germline CDR1 LNHDA, CDR2 SQIVND (reference sequence). The CDR3 region is CASSIPSGASDYTF. The CDR3 nucleotides are TGTGCCAGTAGTATTCCTTCGGGGGCGAGCGACTACACCTTC. Supplemented by reference TRBV19 and TRBJ1-2, the full variable domain reads DGGITQSPKYLFRKEGQNVTLSCEQNLNHDAMYWYRQDPGQGLRLIYYSQIVNDFQKGDIAEGYSVSREKKESFPLTVTSAQKNPTAFYLCASSIPSGASDYTFGSGTRLTVV.

The chain is built from TRBV6-6 and TRBJ2-1; 7 bases agree with TRBD1. Judging by the DNA end, TRBJ2-7 fits better; the J call may be wrong. This CDR3 is built from 14 residues. Germline loops: CDR1 MNHNY, CDR2 SVGAGI (reference sequence). CDR3 sequence reads: CARGEEDRSYEQYF. For the CDR3, the DNA is TGTGCCAGGGGAGAAGAGGACAGGAGCTACGAGCAGTACTTC.

The V gene is TRBV6-7, the J gene TRBJ1-2; D remains ambiguous. TRBV6-7 is noted as an ORF with a role that remains uncertain. V lost 2 bases to trimming and J lost 3 bases, with 10 bases between them. CDR3 length: 14 amino acids. In nucleotides, the CDR3 is TGTGCCAGCAGTTACAGGGCGTTTGACTATGGCTACACCTTC. Protein sequence: CASSYRAFDYGYTF.

This clonotype occurred a few times. A junction boundary mismatches the germline segment, possibly from a read error. The V call is TRBV7-2, the J call TRBJ2-7; D tentatively reads TRBD1 or TRBD2 (5 bases each). Germline V lookup: CDR1 SGHTA, CDR2 FQGNSA. The CDR3 runs 12 residues. The CDR3 nucleotides are TGTGCCAGCAGCTTTTATCGAGGGACGGTTAACTTC. Translating gives CASSFYRGTVNF.

The genes are TRBV7-2 and TRBJ2-3, with a weak D call TRBD2 (6 bases). The end of the DNA aligns better with TRBJ2-5, so the J call may be wrong. Germline assignment: CDR1 SGHTA and CDR2 FQGNSA. CDR3 length: 14 amino acids. The CDR3 protein is CASSATNGGETQYF. The DNA of the CDR3 is TGTGCCAGCAGCGCCACTAACGGGGGAGAGACCCAGTACTTC.

This clonotype occurred many times. The genes are TRBV5-4 and TRBJ2-1; 12 bases fit TRBD2. The J segment lost 9 bases and the V segment lost 3 bases, leaving 7 bases of the junction unmatched. CDR1 and CDR2 from the germline V gene are SGHNT and YYREEE (reference sequence). This CDR3 is built from 15 residues. CDR3 DNA sequence: TGTGCCAGCAGCTCGACTAGCGGGAGACTAGGTGAGCAGTTCTTC. This translates into CASSSTSGRLGEQFF.

By sample share, this clonotype is medium-sized (0.01 to 0.1%). The chain links TRBV7-8 to TRBJ2-7; the D is unclear. V lost 1 base, J lost 2 bases, and 12 bases lay in between. This CDR3 is built from 15 residues. Germline lookup yields CDR1 SGHVS and CDR2 FQNEAQ. This CDR3 is CASSLGSSGPYEQYF. The CDR3 region has the DNA TGTGCCAGCAGCTTAGGTTCCAGTGGGCCCTACGAGCAGTACTTC.

This clonotype was observed a few times. The germline gene is not matched at one end of the junction; a read error may be the cause. The chain carries TRBV7-6 and TRBJ2-5, with TRBD1 as a possible D gene (5 bases). This CDR3 is built from 13 residues. Germline CDR1 and CDR2: SGHVS and FNYEAQ. CDR3 nucleotide sequence: TGTGCTAGCAGCATCAACAGGCAAGAGACCCAGTACTTC. Its translation: CASSINRQETQYF.

The chain recombines TRBV7-6 with TRBJ2-1, with D uncertain. In germline, CDR1 is SGHVS, CDR2 FNYEAQ. This CDR3 comprises 15 residues. Trimming removed 0 bases at V and 1 base at J, with 7 bases between. The CDR3 here is CASSLAAESYNEQFF. Written as DNA, the CDR3 is TGTGCCAGCAGCTTAGCGGCGGAATCCTACAATGAGCAGTTCTTC.

V gene TRBV6-6 combines with J gene TRBJ2-3; TRBD2 agrees at 10 bases. V lost 8 bases, J lost 2 bases, and 7 bases stayed unmatched. Germline assignment: CDR1 MNHNY and CDR2 SVGAGI (reference sequence). The CDR3 is made up of 15 amino acids. This CDR3 reads CASGLAGGVTDTQYF. Here the CDR3 DNA reads TGTGCCAGCGGGTTAGCGGGAGGAGTCACAGATACGCAGTATTTT.

By its share, this clonotype is medium-sized (0.01 to 0.1%). The CDR3: CASSSTGYGYTF. The DNA of the CDR3 is TGTGCCAGCAGCTCTACAGGCTATGGCTACACCTTC. The chain recombines TRBV7-2 with TRBJ1-2, with a tentative D call TRBD1 (5 bases). The ends were cut back, 4 bases at V and 4 bases at J, with 7 bases in the middle. Germline assignment: CDR1 SGHTA and CDR2 FQGNSA. The CDR3 spans 12 residues. Supplemented by reference TRBV7-2 and TRBJ1-2, the full variable domain reads GAGVSQSPSNKVTEKGKDVELRCDPISGHTALYWYRQSLGQGLEFLIYFQGNSAPDKSGLPSDRFSAERTGGSVSTLTIQRTQQEDSAVYLCASSSTGYGYTFGSGTRLTVV.

Many counts were recorded for this clonotype. This chain uses TRBV19 with TRBJ1-1; TRBD1 matches at 9 bases. This CDR3 has 16 amino acids. Germline V lookup: CDR1 LNHDA, CDR2 SQIVND (reference sequence). Trimming removed 8 bases from V and 2 bases from J; junction bases left unmatched: 12. The CDR3 protein is CASRDRGTVGNTEAFF. CDR3 bases: TGTGCCAGTCGAGACAGGGGGACGGTGGGAAACACTGAAGCTTTCTTT. The whole variable domain, filled in from reference TRBV19 and TRBJ1-1, reads DGGITQSPKYLFRKEGQNVTLSCEQNLNHDAMYWYRQDPGQGLRLIYYSQIVNDFQKGDIAEGYSVSREKKESFPLTVTSAQKNPTAFYLCASRDRGTVGNTEAFFGQGTRLTVV.

This rearrangement joins TRBV7-2 to TRBJ2-1; D call uncertain. The ends were cut back, 1 base at V and 9 bases at J, with 13 bases in the middle. The germline V gene has CDR1 SGHTA and CDR2 FQGNSA. The CDR3 spans 14 residues. CDR3: CASSLGLQSLEQFF. CDR3 sequence (DNA): TGTGCCAGCAGCTTAGGCTTACAGTCTCTTGAGCAGTTCTTC. The full variable domain, completed using reference TRBV7-2 and TRBJ2-1, is GAGVSQSPSNKVTEKGKDVELRCDPISGHTALYWYRQSLGQGLEFLIYFQGNSAPDKSGLPSDRFSAERTGGSVSTLTIQRTQQEDSAVYLCASSLGLQSLEQFFGPGTRLTVL.

The genes are TRBV20-1 and TRBJ2-2; 7 bases map to TRBD2. Germline loops: CDR1 DFQATT, CDR2 SNEGSKA (reference sequence). Trimming cost V 1 base and J 5 bases; bases outside gene matches: 4. The CDR3 has 14 residues. CDR3 region: CSARVTSKTGELFF. The CDR3 nucleotides are TGCAGTGCTAGAGTGACTAGCAAAACCGGGGAGCTGTTTTTT.

This clonotype appeared many times. The V gene is TRBV27, the J gene TRBJ2-5, with 13 bases fitting TRBD2. CDR3 length: 19 amino acids. Trimming cost V 3 bases and J 6 bases; bases outside gene matches: 16. CDR1 and CDR2 (germline): MNHEY, SMNVEV (reference sequence). The CDR3: CASSFLPTLGLAGRKTQYF. The DNA of the CDR3 is TGTGCCAGCAGTTTCTTGCCTACCCTGGGACTAGCGGGACGAAAGACCCAGTACTTC.

The chain is built from TRBV7-6 and TRBJ2-4, with D uncertain. The J call could be wrong; TRBJ2-7 is a better fit for the DNA end. CDR1 SGHVS and CDR2 FNYEAQ come from the germline V gene. The CDR3 is 13 amino acids. The CDR3 bases are TGTGCCAGCAGCTTAGCCTCTCTCGGCGAGCAGTACTTC. As protein: CASSLASLGEQYF.

This clonotype was seen only a few times. The chain combines TRBV7-2 with TRBJ2-1; TRBD2 matches at 13 bases. The J call may be mistaken, given a closer DNA end match to TRBJ2-7. The CDR3 has 17 amino acids. CDR1 is SGHTA, CDR2 FQGNSA, per germline. The CDR3 DNA is TGTGCCAGCAGCCAAGGACTAGCGGGAGTCCTGTCCTACGAGCAGTACTTC. This translates into CASSQGLAGVLSYEQYF.